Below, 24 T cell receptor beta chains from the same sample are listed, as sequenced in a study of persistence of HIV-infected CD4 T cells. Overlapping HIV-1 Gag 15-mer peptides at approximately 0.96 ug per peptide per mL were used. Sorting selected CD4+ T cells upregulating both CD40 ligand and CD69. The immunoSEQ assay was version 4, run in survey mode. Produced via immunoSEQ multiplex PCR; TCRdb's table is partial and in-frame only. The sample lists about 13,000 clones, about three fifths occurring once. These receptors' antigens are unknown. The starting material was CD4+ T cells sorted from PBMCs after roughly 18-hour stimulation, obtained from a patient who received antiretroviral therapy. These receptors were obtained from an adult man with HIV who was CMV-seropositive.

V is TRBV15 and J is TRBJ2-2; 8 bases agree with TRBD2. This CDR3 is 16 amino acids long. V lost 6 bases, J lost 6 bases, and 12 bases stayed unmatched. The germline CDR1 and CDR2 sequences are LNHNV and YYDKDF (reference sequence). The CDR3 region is CATRDRTSPNPGELFF. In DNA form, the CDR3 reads TGTGCCACCAGGGACCGGACTAGCCCCAACCCCGGGGAGCTGTTTTTT. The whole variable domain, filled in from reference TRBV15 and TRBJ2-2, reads DAMVIQNPRYQVTQFGKPVTLSCSQTLNHNVMYWYQQKSSQAPKLLFHYYDKDFNNEADTPDNFQSRRPNTSFCFLDIRSPGLGDTAMYLCATRDRTSPNPGELFFGEGSRLTVL.

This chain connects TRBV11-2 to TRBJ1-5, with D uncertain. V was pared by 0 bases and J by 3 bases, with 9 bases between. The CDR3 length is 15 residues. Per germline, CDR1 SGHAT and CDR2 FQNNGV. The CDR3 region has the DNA TGTGCCAGCAGCTTAGAAAACAGCAACAATCAGCCCCAGCATTTT. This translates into CASSLENSNNQPQHF.

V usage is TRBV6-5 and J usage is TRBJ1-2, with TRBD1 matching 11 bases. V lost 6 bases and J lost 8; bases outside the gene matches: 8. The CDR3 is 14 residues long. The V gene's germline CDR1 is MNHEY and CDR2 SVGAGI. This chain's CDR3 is CASSRTGGSGGYTF. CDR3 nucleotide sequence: TGTGCCAGCAGCAGGACAGGGGGCTCGGGCGGCTACACCTTC.

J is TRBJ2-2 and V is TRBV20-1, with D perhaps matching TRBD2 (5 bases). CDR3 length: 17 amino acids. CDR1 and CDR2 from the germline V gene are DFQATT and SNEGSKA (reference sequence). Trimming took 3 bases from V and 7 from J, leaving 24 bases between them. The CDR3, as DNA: TGCAGTGCTAGTCTTAACAGCGGATCGCTTGTTGGCGGGGAGCTGTTTTTT. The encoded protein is CSASLNSGSLVGGELFF.

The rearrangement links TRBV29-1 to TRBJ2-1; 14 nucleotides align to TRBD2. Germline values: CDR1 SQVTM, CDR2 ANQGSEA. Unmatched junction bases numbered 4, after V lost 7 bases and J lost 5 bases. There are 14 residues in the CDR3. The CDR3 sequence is CSAKTSGRDNEQFF. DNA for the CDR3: TGCAGCGCTAAGACTAGCGGGAGGGACAATGAGCAGTTCTTC.

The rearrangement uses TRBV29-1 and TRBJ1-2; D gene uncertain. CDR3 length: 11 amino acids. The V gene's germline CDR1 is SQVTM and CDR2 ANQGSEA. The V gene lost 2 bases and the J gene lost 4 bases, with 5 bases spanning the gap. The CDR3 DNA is TGCAGCGTTGAATGGGCCTATGGCTACACCTTC. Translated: CSVEWAYGYTF.

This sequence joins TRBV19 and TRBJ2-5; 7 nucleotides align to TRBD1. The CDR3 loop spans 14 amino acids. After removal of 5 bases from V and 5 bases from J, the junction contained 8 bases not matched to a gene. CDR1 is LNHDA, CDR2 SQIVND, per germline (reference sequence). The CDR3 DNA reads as TGTGCCAGTAGTGCGCAGACAGGGTGGGAGACCCAGTACTTC. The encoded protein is CASSAQTGWETQYF.

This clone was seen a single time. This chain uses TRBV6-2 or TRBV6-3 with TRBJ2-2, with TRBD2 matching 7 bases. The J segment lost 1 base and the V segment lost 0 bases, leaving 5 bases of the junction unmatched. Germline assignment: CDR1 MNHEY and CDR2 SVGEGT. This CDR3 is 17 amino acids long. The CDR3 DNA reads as TGTGCCAGCAGTTACTCCGGCGGGAGAAGGAACACCGGGGAGCTGTTTTTT. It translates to CASSYSGGRRNTGELFF.

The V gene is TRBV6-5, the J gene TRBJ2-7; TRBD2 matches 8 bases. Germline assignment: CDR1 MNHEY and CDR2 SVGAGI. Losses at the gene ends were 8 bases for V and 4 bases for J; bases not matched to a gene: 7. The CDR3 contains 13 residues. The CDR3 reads CASAGGRQYEQYF. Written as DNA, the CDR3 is TGTGCCAGCGCGGGGGGCAGACAATACGAGCAGTACTTC.

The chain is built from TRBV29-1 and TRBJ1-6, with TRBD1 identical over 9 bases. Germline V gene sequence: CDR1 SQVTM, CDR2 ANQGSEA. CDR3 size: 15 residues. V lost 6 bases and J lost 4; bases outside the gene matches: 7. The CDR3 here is CSVHRGRIYNSPLHF. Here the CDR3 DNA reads TGCAGCGTACACAGGGGGCGCATATATAATTCACCCCTCCACTTT. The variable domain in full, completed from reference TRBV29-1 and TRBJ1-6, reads SAVISQKPSRDICQRGTSLTIQCQVDSQVTMMFWYRQQPGQSLTLIATANQGSEATYESGFVIDKFPISRPNLTFSTLTVSNMSPEDSSIYLCSVHRGRIYNSPLHFGNGTRLTVT.

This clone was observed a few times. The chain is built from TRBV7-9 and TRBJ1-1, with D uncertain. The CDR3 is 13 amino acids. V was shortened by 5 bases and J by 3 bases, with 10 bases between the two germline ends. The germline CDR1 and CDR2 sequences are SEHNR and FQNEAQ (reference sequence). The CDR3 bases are TGTGCCAGCAGCCCCCTGTCGCACACTGAAGCTTTCTTT. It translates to CASSPLSHTEAFF. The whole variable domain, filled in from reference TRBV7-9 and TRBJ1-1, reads DTGVSQNPRHKITKRGQNVTFRCDPISEHNRLYWYRQTLGQGPEFLTYFQNEAQLEKSRLLSDRFSAERPKGSFSTLEIQRTEQGDSAMYLCASSPLSHTEAFFGQGTRLTVV.

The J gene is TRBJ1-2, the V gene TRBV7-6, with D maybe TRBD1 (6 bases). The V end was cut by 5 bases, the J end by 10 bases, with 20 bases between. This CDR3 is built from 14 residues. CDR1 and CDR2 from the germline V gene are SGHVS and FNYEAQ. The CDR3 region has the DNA TGTGCCAGCAGCCAGTATGGACAGCGGCCGGACTACACCTTC. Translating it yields CASSQYGQRPDYTF.

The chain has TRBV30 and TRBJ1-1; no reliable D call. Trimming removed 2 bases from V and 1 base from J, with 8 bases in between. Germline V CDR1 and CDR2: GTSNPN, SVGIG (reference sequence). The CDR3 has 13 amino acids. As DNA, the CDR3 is TGTGCCTGGAGTCCCCGACGGAACACTGAAGCTTTCTTT. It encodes CAWSPRRNTEAFF.

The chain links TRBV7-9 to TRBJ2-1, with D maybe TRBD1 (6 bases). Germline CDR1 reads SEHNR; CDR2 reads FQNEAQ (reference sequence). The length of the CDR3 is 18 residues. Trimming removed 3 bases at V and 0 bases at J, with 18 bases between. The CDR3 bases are TGTGCCAGCAGCTTCTTCGGACAGCGCGTCAGCTCCTACAATGAGCAGTTCTTC. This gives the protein CASSFFGQRVSSYNEQFF. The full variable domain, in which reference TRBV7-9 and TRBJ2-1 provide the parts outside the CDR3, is DTGVSQNPRHKITKRGQNVTFRCDPISEHNRLYWYRQTLGQGPEFLTYFQNEAQLEKSRLLSDRFSAERPKGSFSTLEIQRTEQGDSAMYLCASSFFGQRVSSYNEQFFGPGTRLTVL.

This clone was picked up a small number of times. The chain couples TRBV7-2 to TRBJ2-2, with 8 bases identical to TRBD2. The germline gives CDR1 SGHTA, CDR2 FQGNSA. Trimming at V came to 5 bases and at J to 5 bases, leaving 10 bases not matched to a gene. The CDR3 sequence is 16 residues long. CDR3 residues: CASSPAGGLGTGELFF. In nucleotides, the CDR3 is TGTGCCAGCAGCCCGGCGGGGGGCCTGGGAACCGGGGAGCTGTTTTTT. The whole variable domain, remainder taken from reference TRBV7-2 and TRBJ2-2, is GAGVSQSPSNKVTEKGKDVELRCDPISGHTALYWYRQSLGQGLEFLIYFQGNSAPDKSGLPSDRFSAERTGGSVSTLTIQRTQQEDSAVYLCASSPAGGLGTGELFFGEGSRLTVL.

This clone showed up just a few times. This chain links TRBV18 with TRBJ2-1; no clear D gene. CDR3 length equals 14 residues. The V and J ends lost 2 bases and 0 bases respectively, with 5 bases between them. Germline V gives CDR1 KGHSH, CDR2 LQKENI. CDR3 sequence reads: CASSPSISYNEQFF. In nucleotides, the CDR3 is TGTGCCAGCTCACCATCAATCTCCTACAATGAGCAGTTCTTC.

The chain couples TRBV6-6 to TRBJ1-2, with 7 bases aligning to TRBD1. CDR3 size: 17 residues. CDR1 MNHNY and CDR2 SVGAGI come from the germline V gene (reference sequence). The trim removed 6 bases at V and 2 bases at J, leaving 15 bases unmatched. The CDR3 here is CASSRFRPGTANYGYTF. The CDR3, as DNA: TGTGCCAGCAGCCGATTCCGGCCCGGGACAGCGAACTATGGCTACACCTTC.

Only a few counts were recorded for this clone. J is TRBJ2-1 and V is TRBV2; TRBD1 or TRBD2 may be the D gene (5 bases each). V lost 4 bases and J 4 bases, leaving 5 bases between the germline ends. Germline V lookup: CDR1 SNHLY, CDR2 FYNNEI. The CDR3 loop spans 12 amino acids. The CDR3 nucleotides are TGTGCCAGCAGTGGGGGGTACAATGAGCAGTTCTTC. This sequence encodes CASSGGYNEQFF.

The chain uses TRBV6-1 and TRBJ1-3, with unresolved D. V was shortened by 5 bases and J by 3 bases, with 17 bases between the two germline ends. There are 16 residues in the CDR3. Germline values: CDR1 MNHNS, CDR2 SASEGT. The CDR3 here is CASSKGLILGGNTIYF. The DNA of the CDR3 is TGTGCCAGCAGTAAAGGACTTATCCTCGGTGGAAACACCATATATTTT.

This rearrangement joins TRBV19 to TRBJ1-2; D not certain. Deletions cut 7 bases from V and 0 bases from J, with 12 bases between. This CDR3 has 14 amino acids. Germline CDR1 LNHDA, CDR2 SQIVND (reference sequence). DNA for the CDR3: TGTGCCAGTACCTCAATAGGGACTAACTATGGCTACACCTTC. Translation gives CASTSIGTNYGYTF.

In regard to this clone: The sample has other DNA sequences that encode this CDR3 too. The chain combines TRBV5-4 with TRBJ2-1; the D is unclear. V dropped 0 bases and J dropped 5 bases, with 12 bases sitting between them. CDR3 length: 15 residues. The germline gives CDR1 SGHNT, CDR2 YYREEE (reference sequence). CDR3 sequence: CASSLEGRRNNEQFF. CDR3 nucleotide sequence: TGTGCCAGCAGCTTGGAAGGCCGGAGAAACAATGAGCAGTTCTTC.

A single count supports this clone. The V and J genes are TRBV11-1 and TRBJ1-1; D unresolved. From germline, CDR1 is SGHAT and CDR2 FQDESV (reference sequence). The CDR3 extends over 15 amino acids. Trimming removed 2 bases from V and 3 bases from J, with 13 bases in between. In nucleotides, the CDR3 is TGTGCCAGCAGCTTAAGAGGGTGGAGTTACACTGAAGCTTTCTTT. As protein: CASSLRGWSYTEAFF. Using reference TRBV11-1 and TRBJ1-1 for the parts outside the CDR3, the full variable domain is EAEVAQSPRYKITEKSQAVAFWCDPISGHATLYWYRQILGQGPELLVQFQDESVVDDSQLPKDRFSAERLKGVDSTLKIQPAELGDSAMYLCASSLRGWSYTEAFFGQGTRLTVV.

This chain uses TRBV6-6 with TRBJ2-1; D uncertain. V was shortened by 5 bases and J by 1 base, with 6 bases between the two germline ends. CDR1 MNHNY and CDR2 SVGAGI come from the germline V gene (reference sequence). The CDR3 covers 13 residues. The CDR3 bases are TGTGCCAGCAGTACCGTGTCCTACAATGAGCAGTTCTTC. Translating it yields CASSTVSYNEQFF.

The CDR3 sequence: CASSPARSVSGNTIYF. The CDR3 DNA reads TGTGCCAGCAGCCCAGCAAGGAGCGTCTCTGGAAACACCATATATTTT. The rearrangement joins TRBV7-9 to TRBJ1-3; D call uncertain. Germline assignment: CDR1 SEHNR and CDR2 FQNEAQ (reference sequence). V was shortened by 5 bases and J by 0 bases, with 14 bases between the two germline ends. This CDR3 contains 16 residues.